Following are 26 T cell receptor beta chains from one sample sequenced in a study of blood T cell repertoires in COVID-19. Measured with immunoSEQ multiplex PCR; TCRdb has only the in-frame clones, and not every one. The table lists about 240,000 clones, roughly 76% of them singletons. The sample was peripheral blood. The receptors were sampled from a woman older than 75 with COVID-19, enrolled during active disease.

There are a few counts of this clone. The chain recombines TRBV6-4 with TRBJ1-2, with 7 bases aligning to TRBD1. The CDR3 contains 14 residues. Trimming cost V 5 bases and J 5 bases; bases outside gene matches: 8. CDR1 is MRHNA and CDR2 is SNTAGT in the germline V gene. The DNA for the CDR3 is TGTGCCAGCAGTCCGGAGCCACAGGGGTATGGCTACACCTTC. Its protein is CASSPEPQGYGYTF.

V gene TRBV19 combines with J gene TRBJ2-2, with 8 positions matching TRBD1. The CDR3 is made up of 12 amino acids. From germline, CDR1 is LNHDA and CDR2 SQIVND (reference sequence). The V gene end was trimmed by 6 bases and the J gene end by 6 bases; junction bases not matched to a gene: 0. CDR3 in amino acids: CASRTGAGELFF. The CDR3, as DNA: TGTGCCAGTAGGACAGGGGCCGGGGAGCTGTTTTTT.

V gene TRBV9 combines with J gene TRBJ2-6; D possibly corresponds to TRBD2 (5 bases). V dropped 1 base and J dropped 2 bases, with 10 bases sitting between them. The germline V gene encodes CDR1 SGDLS and CDR2 YYNGEE. The CDR3 loop spans 16 amino acids. CDR3 sequence (DNA): TGTGCCAGCAGCGTACTCCCTAGCACTGGGGCCAACGTCCTGACTTTC. Amino acids: CASSVLPSTGANVLTF.

The rearrangement joins TRBV7-8 to TRBJ1-1; 11 nucleotides align to TRBD1. The CDR3 is 16 residues long. Germline V gene sequence: CDR1 SGHVS, CDR2 FQNEAQ. J was trimmed by 3 bases and V by 4 bases; bases with no gene match: 7. CDR3 amino acids: CASSSPRTGGYTEAFF. The CDR3 DNA reads TGTGCCAGCAGCTCACCCCGGACAGGGGGCTACACTGAAGCTTTCTTT.

V and J are TRBV4-1 and TRBJ1-1; possibly TRBD1 for D (5 bases). CDR1 and CDR2 (germline): MGHRA, YSYEKL. Between the trimmed V and J ends, which lost 3 bases and 7 bases, there was a span of 9 bases. The CDR3 is 12 amino acids. CDR3 sequence: CASSQHRGEAFF. As DNA, the CDR3 is TGCGCCAGCAGCCAGCATAGGGGTGAAGCTTTCTTT.

This clone came up once. The chain is built from TRBV24-1 and TRBJ2-2, with D uncertain. Germline assignment: CDR1 KGHDR and CDR2 SFDVKD. This CDR3 region has 13 residues. The germline V and J ends were trimmed by 10 bases and 0 bases, with 8 bases remaining between them. The CDR3 sequence is CATKHPNTGELFF. CDR3 bases: TGTGCCACTAAACACCCGAACACCGGGGAGCTGTTTTTT.

The V and J genes are TRBV5-4 and TRBJ1-2, with TRBD1 as a possible D gene (5 bases). The V gene lost 4 bases and the J gene lost 2 bases, with 12 bases spanning the gap. From germline, CDR1 is SGHNT and CDR2 YYREEE (reference sequence). The CDR3 is 14 amino acids. CDR3 sequence: CASSRVGQNYGYTF. CDR3 bases: TGTGCCAGCAGCCGGGTTGGACAAAACTATGGCTACACCTTC.

This chain joins TRBV6-1 and TRBJ1-3, with TRBD1 identical over 8 bases. The CDR3 runs 13 residues. The germline CDR1 and CDR2 sequences are MNHNS and SASEGT. V lost 6 bases, J lost 7 bases, and 5 bases stayed unmatched. CDR3 nucleotide sequence: TGTGCCAGCAGCGACAGGGGAGGGAACACCATATATTTT. Its protein is CASSDRGGNTIYF.

The chain links TRBV11-2 to TRBJ1-2; 10 nucleotides line up with TRBD1. CDR3 length: 14 residues. The germline CDR1 and CDR2 sequences are SGHAT and FQNNGV. With V trimmed by 1 base and J by 7 bases, 3 bases remained unmatched. CDR3 nucleotides: TGTGCCAGCAGCTTAGGTGGGGACAGGGGTGGCTACACCTTC. This encodes CASSLGGDRGGYTF.

The gene calls are TRBV18 and TRBJ1-2; weak D call: TRBD1 (6 bases). The CDR3 contains 13 residues. Trimming cost V 3 bases and J 8 bases, with 13 bases left between them. Germline V gene lookup returns CDR1 KGHSH and CDR2 LQKENI. CDR3 sequence reads: CASSPRGGPGYTF. The DNA for the CDR3 is TGTGCCAGCTCACCCCGGGGGGGGCCAGGCTACACCTTC.

This chain joins TRBV15 and TRBJ2-5; weak D call: TRBD1 (6 bases). Trimming removed 0 bases at V and 5 bases at J, with 13 bases between. The V gene's germline CDR1 is LNHNV and CDR2 YYDKDF (reference sequence). The CDR3 extends over 15 amino acids. CDR3 bases: TGTGCCACCAGCAGAGAGAGGCCTGGGGGCGAGACCCAGTACTTC. As protein: CATSRERPGGETQYF.

The chain uses TRBV7-2 and TRBJ2-1; 7 positions agree with TRBD2. CDR3 length equals 15 residues. Germline CDR1 SGHTA, CDR2 FQGNSA. Trimming at V came to 1 base and at J to 8 bases, leaving 8 bases not matched to a gene. In DNA form, the CDR3 reads TGTGCCAGCAGCTTAGGGCGGGAGCCAAGGGATGAGCAGTTCTTC. Its protein is CASSLGREPRDEQFF.

The chain is built from TRBV7-9 and TRBJ1-1; 11 nucleotides agree with TRBD1. CDR3 length equals 14 residues. From germline, CDR1 is SEHNR and CDR2 FQNEAQ (reference sequence). The trim removed 2 bases at V and 8 bases at J, leaving 4 bases unmatched. DNA for the CDR3: TGTGCCAGCAGCTTAACCGGGACAGGGGGAGAAGCTTTCTTT. Protein product: CASSLTGTGGEAFF.

V and J are TRBV25-1 and TRBJ2-2; 10 positions agree with TRBD1. This CDR3 has 15 amino acids. Losses at the gene ends were 3 bases for V and 5 bases for J; bases not matched to a gene: 3. Germline CDR1 MGHDK, CDR2 SYGVNS. The DNA for the CDR3 is TGTGCCAGCAGTGATCCGGGACAGGGGACCGGGGAGCTGTTTTTT. It is translated as CASSDPGQGTGELFF.

The table lists this clone with a few counts. The chain is built from TRBV27 and TRBJ2-7; 7 bases line up with TRBD2. This CDR3 region has 13 residues. Germline trimming cut 8 bases from V and 3 bases from J; bases unmatched to any gene: 7. Looked up from germline, CDR1 is MNHEY and CDR2 is SMNVEV (reference sequence). The CDR3 DNA reads TGTGCCAGCGGAGCTTGGGGGGGCTACGAGCAGTACTTC. As protein: CASGAWGGYEQYF.

The chain couples TRBV11-2 to TRBJ1-2; 8 bases are shared with TRBD1. J lost 8 bases, V lost 1 base, and 6 bases had no gene match. The CDR3 extends over 14 amino acids. Germline assignment: CDR1 SGHAT and CDR2 FQNNGV. The CDR3 is CASSLVGQGWGYTF. DNA of the CDR3: TGTGCCAGCAGCTTAGTCGGACAGGGCTGGGGCTACACCTTC. Combining the CDR3 with reference TRBV11-2 and TRBJ1-2 gives the whole variable domain EAGVAQSPRYKIIEKRQSVAFWCNPISGHATLYWYQQILGQGPKLLIQFQNNGVVDDSQLPKDRFSAERLKGVDSTLKIQPAKLEDSAVYLCASSLVGQGWGYTFGSGTRLTVV.

This clone occurred a few times. V gene TRBV30 combines with J gene TRBJ1-5; 7 bases are a match to TRBD1. The V gene's germline CDR1 is GTSNPN and CDR2 SVGIG (reference sequence). The CDR3 contains 13 residues. V lost 7 bases, J lost 9 bases, and 12 bases stayed unmatched. CDR3 in DNA: TGTGCCTCCCAAGACAGGGTGGGGACGCCCCAGCATTTT. Its protein is CASQDRVGTPQHF.

V usage is TRBV6-1 and J usage is TRBJ2-6; 9 bases fit TRBD1. The CDR3 totals 16 residues. With V trimmed by 4 bases and J by 4 bases, 5 bases remained unmatched. Germline CDR1 reads MNHNS; CDR2 reads SASEGT. This chain's CDR3 is CASSGRDRAGANVLTF. The DNA for the CDR3 is TGTGCCAGCAGTGGCCGGGACAGGGCAGGGGCCAACGTCCTGACTTTC.

The chain has TRBV5-1 and TRBJ1-3, with D possibly matching TRBD1 (6 bases). The CDR3 sequence is 15 residues long. The germline V gene encodes CDR1 SGHRS and CDR2 YFSETQ. V was cut by 2 bases and J by 4 bases, with 13 bases left in between. CDR3 DNA: TGCGCCAGCAGCTTACAGTGGGGGCTCGGAAACACCATATATTTT. Amino acid sequence: CASSLQWGLGNTIYF. The variable domain in full, completed from reference TRBV5-1 and TRBJ1-3, reads KAGVTQTPRYLIKTRGQQVTLSCSPISGHRSVSWYQQTPGQGLQFLFEYFSETQRNKGNFPGRFSGRQFSNSRSEMNVSTLELGDSALYLCASSLQWGLGNTIYFGEGSWLTVV.

The J gene is TRBJ2-3, the V gene TRBV4-2, with D hard to call. This CDR3 comprises 16 residues. From germline, CDR1 is LGHNA and CDR2 YNFKEQ. V gave up 1 base and J gave up 0 bases, with 11 bases separating them. The CDR3 protein is CASSQGWAISTDTQYF. CDR3 DNA: TGTGCCAGCAGCCAAGGATGGGCTATTAGCACAGATACGCAGTATTTT.

The chain combines TRBV5-4 with TRBJ2-2, with a tentative D call TRBD2 (6 bases). Deletions cut 5 bases from V and 0 bases from J, with 11 bases between. CDR1 is SGHNT and CDR2 is YYREEE in the germline V gene (reference sequence). The CDR3 totals 15 residues. The CDR3 coding sequence is TGTGCCAGCAGTTTAGCGGAAACGAACACCGGGGAGCTGTTTTTT. This translates into CASSLAETNTGELFF.

The V call is TRBV12-5, the J call TRBJ1-2, with a weak D call TRBD1 (5 bases). The V end lost 6 bases, the J end lost 4 bases, and 12 bases lay between the germline ends. The CDR3 totals 13 residues. Per the germline V gene, CDR1 is LGHNT and CDR2 is FRNRAP. In DNA, the CDR3 is TGTGCTAGTGGGCGGGACCTTTTCTATGGCTACACCTTC. This gives the protein CASGRDLFYGYTF.

The V call is TRBV27, the J call TRBJ1-2; 7 bases align to TRBD1. Trimming took 6 bases from V and 4 from J; bases not matched to a gene: 8. The V gene's germline CDR1 is MNHEY and CDR2 SMNVEV (reference sequence). This CDR3 region has 14 residues. This CDR3 reads CASRSTGNVYGYTF. Here the CDR3 DNA reads TGTGCCAGCAGGTCGACAGGGAACGTCTATGGCTACACCTTC.

The chain uses TRBV13 and TRBJ2-2, with 7 bases matching TRBD2. The CDR3 length is 15 residues. Trimming took 5 bases from V and 7 from J; bases not matched to a gene: 10. Germline CDR1 and CDR2: PRHDT and FYEKMQ (reference sequence). The CDR3 here is CASSPRLTSRGELFF. CDR3 in DNA: TGTGCCAGCAGCCCCCGACTGACTAGCCGCGGGGAGCTGTTTTTT.

The chain joins TRBV4-3 to TRBJ1-4; 9 bases match TRBD1. V shed 3 bases and J 5 bases; nucleotides not matched to a gene: 4. The CDR3 covers 15 residues. Germline V gives CDR1 LGHNA, CDR2 YSLEER. The CDR3 DNA is TGCGCCAGCAGCCACGGAGGGACAGGGAATGAAAAACTGTTTTTT. Protein product: CASSHGGTGNEKLFF.

This clone showed up just a few times. The genes are TRBV28 and TRBJ1-1; possibly TRBD1 for D (5 bases). Germline V gene data show CDR1 as MDHEN and CDR2 as SYDVKM. CDR3 length: 11 amino acids. V dropped 5 bases and J dropped 12 bases, with 13 bases sitting between them. CDR3 sequence (DNA): TGTGCCAGCAGTCGACAGTTGGTACCTTTCTTT. It specifies CASSRQLVPFF.